This TCR beta chain was observed in a study of metastatic and nonmetastatic thyroid tumors. Whole-study results and caveats: The study reportedly found significantly higher TCR beta diversity in malignant thyroid tumors than benign nodules, in blood and tumor.

As handled by the study authors: The authors used CDR3 differences across clinicopathological groups to build a distant-metastasis classifier for papillary thyroid cancer. Using MiXCR, TCRdb re-called clones from the PCR reads. The V and J calls were determined by TCRdb, not by the authors. In the table there are 30,000 to 40,000 clones, 15% to 20% of which are singletons. CDR3 length: 16 residues. The junction had 10 bases not matched to a gene; V was cut back by 5 bases and J by 6 bases. Nobody among the patients had been given any treatment before thyroid surgery. In this sample, this clone turned up many times. Its antigen remains unidentified.

Sequenced sample: blood. The gene calls are TRBV12-3 or TRBV12-4 and TRBJ2-1; 10 nucleotides line up with TRBD1. The sequence was collected from a male donor with papillary thyroid cancer or a benign thyroid nodule (not recorded which). Some clones in this sample may be carry-over from other donors' samples. The CDR3 bases are TGTGCCAGCAGTGACCCAGTACGGACAGGGGGCAATGAGCAGTTCTTC. Amino acids: CASSDPVRTGGNEQFF.